One sample yielded the 5 T cell receptor beta chains listed below, sequenced in a study of CD4 T cells in relation to SARS-CoV-2 and coronaviruses. Their target antigens are unknown. The protocol was immunoSEQ multiplex PCR, while the TCRdb copy is restricted to in-frame clones and leaves out a portion. The sample has tens of thousands of clones, roughly 70% seen once. CD4+ T cells from unexposed donors were obtained before the COVID-19 pandemic (2011-2018). Isolation of CD4+ T cells took place after around 11 days in culture. Sequences were obtained from CD4+ T cells from PBMCs, cultured in vitro. These TCRs come from a human donor in good health.

This clone was detected a few times. This sequence joins TRBV1 and TRBJ2-5; the table calls TRBD1, which could not be checked here. TRBV1 is an annotated pseudogene. CDR3 length: 16 amino acids. CDR3 DNA sequence: TGCACCAGCATCACCTGCCGTGAGGGGGCCTGGGAGACCCAGTACTTC. It yields the protein CTSITCREGAWETQYF.

The chain links TRBV5-5 to TRBJ1-2, with a weak D call TRBD1 (5 bases). This CDR3 contains 14 residues. V lost 0 bases, J lost 4 bases, and 10 bases lay in between. Germline CDR1 and CDR2: SGHKS and YYEKEE (reference sequence). CDR3 protein: CASSLEDISYGYTF. In DNA, the CDR3 is TGTGCCAGCAGCTTGGAGGACATTAGCTATGGCTACACCTTC. The entire variable domain, with the rest obtained from reference TRBV5-5 and TRBJ1-2, is as follows: DAGVTQSPTHLIKTRGQQVTLRCSPISGHKSVSWYQQVLGQGPQFIFQYYEKEERGRGNFPDRFSARQFPNYSSELNVNALLLGDSALYLCASSLEDISYGYTFGSGTRLTVV.

The CDR3 protein is CASSQEPGARGNTIYF. The CDR3 region has the DNA TGTGCCAGCAGCCAAGAACCGGGGGCGCGAGGAAACACCATATATTTT. The chain carries TRBV3-1 (or the pseudogene TRBV3-2) and TRBJ1-3; D is perhaps TRBD1 (6 bases). Germline CDR1 reads LGHDT; CDR2 reads YNNKEL (reference sequence). V lost 0 bases, J lost 4 bases, and 13 bases lay in between. The CDR3 spans 16 residues.

Concerning this clone: Germline and junction disagree at one end, which may indicate a read error. The rearrangement links TRBV7-9 to TRBJ1-2; possibly TRBD1 for D (5 bases). CDR1 and CDR2 from the germline V gene are SEHNR and FQNEAQ (reference sequence). The CDR3 is 13 residues long. CDR3 nucleotides: TGTGCCAGCAGTTTCAGCAGGGTCTATGGCTACATCTTC. Protein: CASSFSRVYGYIF.

In its sample, this clone was seen a few times. This chain links TRBV11-2 with TRBJ2-2, with unresolved D. The CDR3 consists of 14 residues. CDR1 is SGHAT and CDR2 is FQNNGV in the germline V gene. V was trimmed by 3 bases and J by 0 bases, leaving 5 bases between them. CDR3 residues: CASSFRTNTGELFF. The CDR3 nucleotides are TGTGCCAGCAGCTTCCGGACGAACACCGGGGAGCTGTTTTTT.